This TCR beta chain was captured in a study of identical twins. Findings and caveats of the study: Conclusions rested on cross-sectional statistics rather than following the same donors.

Using its own MiXCR run on the 5' RACE reads, TCRdb lists one record per CDR3 protein. This sample has about 480,000 distinct CDR3 sequences, with about 14% found just once. In the case of this clonotype: Its antigen is not identified.

This sample also appeared in a second study, on yellow fever vaccine responses in identical twins.

This TCR was recovered from a young woman in good health. The sequenced material came from CD4+ T cells sorted from blood.

DNA of the CDR3: TGTGCCAGCTCACCAGCCGCGGGGGTTGGAAACATTCAGTACTTC. Residues: CASSPAAGVGNIQYF. The chain has TRBV18 and TRBJ2-4, with 7 bases lining up with TRBD2. CDR3 length equals 15 residues. CDR1 KGHSH and CDR2 LQKENI come from the germline V gene. The V segment lost 2 bases and the J segment 6 bases; nucleotides outside the gene matches: 7.